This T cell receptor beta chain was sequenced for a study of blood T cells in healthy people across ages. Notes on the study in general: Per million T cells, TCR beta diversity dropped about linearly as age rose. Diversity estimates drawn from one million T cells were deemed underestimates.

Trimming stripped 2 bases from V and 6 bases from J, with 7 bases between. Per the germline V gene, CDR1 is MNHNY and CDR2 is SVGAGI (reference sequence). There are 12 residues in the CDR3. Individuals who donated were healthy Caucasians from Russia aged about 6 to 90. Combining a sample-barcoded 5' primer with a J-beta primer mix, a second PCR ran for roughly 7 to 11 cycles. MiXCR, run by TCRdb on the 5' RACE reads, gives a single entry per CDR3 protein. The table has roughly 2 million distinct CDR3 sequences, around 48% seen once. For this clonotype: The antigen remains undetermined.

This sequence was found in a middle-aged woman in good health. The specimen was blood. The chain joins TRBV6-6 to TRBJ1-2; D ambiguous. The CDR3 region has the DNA TGTGCCAGCAGTTACCCCGGGGATGGCTACACCTTC. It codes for CASSYPGDGYTF.